Presented here are 26 T cell receptor beta chains from one specimen sequenced in a study of radiation and T cells in renal cell carcinoma. The time point here: blood 2 weeks post-SBRT. Treatment here: 15 Gy SBRT to primary tumor, nephrectomy 4 weeks later. Sequencing was performed with immunoSEQ multiplex PCR; in TCRdb, only in-frame clones are kept and a portion is missing. Of roughly 75,000 clones in the sample, around 76% were seen once. The starting material was blood, obtained from a patient whose treatment included radiotherapy and nephrectomy. These receptor sequences come from a man in his 60s with renal cell carcinoma.

V gene TRBV6-5 combines with J gene TRBJ2-5; D is perhaps TRBD2 (6 bases). Trimming stripped 3 bases from V and 7 bases from J, with 12 bases between. CDR3 length: 13 residues. Germline CDR1 is MNHEY and CDR2 is SVGAGI. CDR3 sequence: CASSYSGGLTQYF. CDR3 DNA: TGTGCCAGCAGTTATAGCGGTGGGTTGACCCAGTACTTC.

The rearrangement links TRBV19 to TRBJ2-7; 7 bases agree with TRBD1. This CDR3 region has 13 residues. V trimming: 7 bases; J trimming: 2 bases; junction bases outside the gene matches: 5. CDR1 and CDR2 (germline): LNHDA, SQIVND (reference sequence). The CDR3 region is CASTGTDTYEQYF. The DNA for the CDR3 is TGTGCCAGTACCGGGACAGATACCTACGAGCAGTACTTC.

This chain links TRBV29-1 with TRBJ1-3; the D gene is possibly TRBD1 (5 bases). The CDR3 contains 14 residues. The germline CDR1 and CDR2 sequences are SQVTM and ANQGSEA. V lost 4 bases and J 6 bases, leaving 16 bases between the germline ends. The chain's CDR3 is CSVAPGPTENTIYF. The CDR3 DNA reads TGCAGCGTTGCCCCGGGACCGACCGAAAACACCATATATTTT.

V usage is TRBV4-1 and J usage is TRBJ1-1; D is perhaps TRBD1 (6 bases). The germline CDR1 and CDR2 sequences are MGHRA and YSYEKL. V was cut by 4 bases and J by 8 bases, with 17 bases left in between. This CDR3 comprises 14 residues. DNA of the CDR3: TGCGCCAGCAGCCGGGACCGTCAGGGGCGGGAAGCTTTCTTT. Its protein product is CASSRDRQGREAFF.

The chain is built from TRBV18 and TRBJ1-2; 7 bases match TRBD1. This CDR3 has 13 residues. V trimming: 0 bases; J trimming: 8 bases; junction bases outside the gene matches: 3. Germline V lookup: CDR1 KGHSH, CDR2 LQKENI. The CDR3 loop reads CASSPPWDSGYTF. The CDR3 DNA sequence: TGTGCCAGCTCACCACCTTGGGACAGCGGCTACACCTTC.

The chain combines TRBV30 with TRBJ2-6; D gene unclear. Trimming pared 3 bases from V and 1 base from J, leaving 10 bases between. Germline CDR1 GTSNPN, CDR2 SVGIG (reference sequence). The CDR3 has 15 amino acids. In nucleotides, the CDR3 is TGTGCCTGGAGCGCAGGATTTTCTGGGGCCAACGTCCTGACTTTC. Its translation: CAWSAGFSGANVLTF.

V is TRBV7-2 and J is TRBJ2-1; TRBD2 matches at 9 bases. The CDR3 sequence is 16 residues long. The germline gives CDR1 SGHTA, CDR2 FQGNSA. With V trimmed by 5 bases and J by 7 bases, 12 bases remained unmatched. The CDR3 DNA follows: TGTGCCAGCAGCCCATTTTTAGCGGGAGTGGGAAATGAGCAGTTCTTC. As protein: CASSPFLAGVGNEQFF.

The CDR3, as DNA: TGCGCCAGCAGCCTCCGGGATTCACGGATAGATACGCAGTATTTT. As protein: CASSLRDSRIDTQYF. The chain uses TRBV5-1 and TRBJ2-3; the D gene is possibly TRBD2 (5 bases). The CDR3 runs 15 residues. The V end lost 4 bases, the J end lost 5 bases, and 17 bases lay between the germline ends. In germline, CDR1 is SGHRS, CDR2 YFSETQ.

CDR3 loop: CAWSVIRWSRGSGNTIYF. CDR3 DNA: TGTGCCTGGAGTGTAATCAGGTGGAGCAGGGGGTCTGGAAACACCATATATTTT. The chain uses TRBV30 and TRBJ1-3; 7 bases line up with TRBD1. The CDR3 has 18 amino acids. Germline CDR1 and CDR2: GTSNPN and SVGIG (reference sequence). The V segment lost 0 bases and the J segment 1 base; nucleotides outside the gene matches: 12.

This chain uses TRBV5-1 with TRBJ2-3; TRBD2 aligns across 9 bases. Germline CDR1 reads SGHRS; CDR2 reads YFSETQ. V lost 2 bases to trimming and J lost 5 bases; unmatched junction nucleotides: 6. CDR3 length: 15 amino acids. In DNA form, the CDR3 reads TGCGCCAGCAGCTTTGGCGGGAGGGCCTTAGATACGCAGTATTTT. It codes for CASSFGGRALDTQYF.

V is TRBV4-2 and J is TRBJ1-4; the match to TRBD1 covers 9 bases. Germline loops: CDR1 LGHNA, CDR2 YNFKEQ. V lost 5 bases and J lost 7; bases outside the gene matches: 11. This CDR3 contains 16 residues. CDR3 bases: TGTGCCAGCAGCTCCTCCGCCGGGACAGGGAGTGAAAAACTGTTTTTT. It codes for CASSSSAGTGSEKLFF.

The rearrangement joins TRBV5-8 to TRBJ1-5; perhaps TRBD1 as D (6 bases). The V gene's germline CDR1 is SGHTS and CDR2 YDEGEE. This CDR3 comprises 15 residues. V lost 0 bases, J lost 3 bases, and 10 bases lay in between. The DNA of the CDR3 is TGTGCCAGCAGCTTGGGGCAGGGGAACAATCAGCCCCAGCATTTT. It yields the protein CASSLGQGNNQPQHF. Based on the CDR3 plus reference TRBV5-8 and TRBJ1-5, the full variable domain is EAGVTQSPTHLIKTRGQQATLRCSPISGHTSVYWYQQALGLGLQFLLWYDEGEERNRGNFPPRFSGRQFPNYSSELNVNALELEDSALYLCASSLGQGNNQPQHFGDGTRLSIL.

This clone was found a few times. This chain connects TRBV6-5 to TRBJ1-4; 7 nucleotides agree with TRBD1. Germline CDR1 reads MNHEY; CDR2 reads SVGAGI. V shed 0 bases and J 7 bases; nucleotides not matched to a gene: 5. This CDR3 has 15 amino acids. The DNA of the CDR3 is TGTGCCAGCAGTTACTCCCTGACAGGGACTGAAAAACTGTTTTTT. Translated: CASSYSLTGTEKLFF.

The chain has TRBV6-1 and TRBJ2-7; weak D call: TRBD1 (6 bases). Per germline, CDR1 MNHNS and CDR2 SASEGT. The CDR3 consists of 15 residues. Trimming took off 4 bases at V and 6 bases at J, with 19 bases between the two ends. In nucleotides, the CDR3 is TGTGCCAGCAGTGGCCATACAGGGAGACTGGCCGAGCAGTACTTC. Translation: CASSGHTGRLAEQYF.

In DNA, the CDR3 is TGTGCCAGCAGCCCGACAGGGGTCCCTAATAAGCAGTACTTC. Residues: CASSPTGVPNKQYF. The chain joins TRBV5-6 to TRBJ2-7, with 8 positions matching TRBD1. With 4 bases clipped from V and 8 bases from J, the junction kept 11 bases outside the gene matches. Germline-derived CDR1 and CDR2 are SGHDT and YYEEEE. The CDR3 runs 14 residues.

The chain recombines TRBV5-1 with TRBJ2-7; possible D gene TRBD1, 5 bases. V was pared by 2 bases and J by 0 bases, with 9 bases between. This CDR3 has 14 amino acids. CDR1 and CDR2 (germline): SGHRS, YFSETQ. CDR3 region: CASSFTQGSYEQYF. In DNA form, the CDR3 reads TGCGCCAGCAGCTTTACCCAGGGCTCCTACGAGCAGTACTTC.

The chain joins TRBV18 to TRBJ2-7; no clear D. This CDR3 is built from 15 residues. V shed 1 base and J shed 3 bases, with 13 bases lying between them. Germline lookup yields CDR1 KGHSH and CDR2 LQKENI. The CDR3 nucleotides are TGTGCCAGCTCACCACAGTCCCAGCCCTACTACGAGCAGTACTTC. The encoded protein is CASSPQSQPYYEQYF.

V gene TRBV11-2 combines with J gene TRBJ2-1; 7 bases line up with TRBD2. Looked up from germline, CDR1 is SGHAT and CDR2 is FQNNGV. The CDR3 contains 16 residues. The ends lost 6 bases at V and 4 bases at J; junction bases unmatched: 12. CDR3 nucleotides: TGTGCCAGCAGGCTCATGGGCGGGAGAACTTACAATGAGCAGTTCTTC. Its protein product is CASRLMGGRTYNEQFF.

V gene TRBV5-1 combines with J gene TRBJ2-1, with D tentatively TRBD2 (5 bases). Trimming stripped 3 bases from V and 4 bases from J, with 20 bases between. Germline CDR1 is SGHRS and CDR2 is YFSETQ. The CDR3 loop spans 17 amino acids. The CDR3 sequence is CASSSDSNLPGYNEQFF. DNA for the CDR3: TGCGCCAGCAGCTCGGATTCGAACTTACCGGGATACAATGAGCAGTTCTTC. Full variable domain (rest looked up from reference TRBV5-1 and TRBJ2-1): KAGVTQTPRYLIKTRGQQVTLSCSPISGHRSVSWYQQTPGQGLQFLFEYFSETQRNKGNFPGRFSGRQFSNSRSEMNVSTLELGDSALYLCASSSDSNLPGYNEQFFGPGTRLTVL.

The chain links TRBV18 to TRBJ2-3; 12 bases align to TRBD2. The junction had 6 bases not matched to a gene; V was cut back by 3 bases and J by 5 bases. The CDR3 covers 16 residues. Germline values: CDR1 KGHSH, CDR2 LQKENI. The CDR3 nucleotides are TGTGCCAGCTCACCCCTGACTAGCGGGAGAGGAGATACGCAGTATTTT. Its translation: CASSPLTSGRGDTQYF.

In the case of this clone: Other DNA sequences in this sample translate to the same CDR3. The chain recombines TRBV29-1 with TRBJ2-7, with unresolved D. The CDR3 sequence is 11 residues long. The V gene's germline CDR1 is SQVTM and CDR2 ANQGSEA. V was trimmed by 7 bases and J by 3 bases, leaving 10 bases between them. The CDR3 DNA reads TGCAGCGCCGGCTCGATCTACGAGCAGTACTTC. This gives the protein CSAGSIYEQYF.

V usage is TRBV27 and J usage is TRBJ2-7; TRBD1 might be the D (6 bases). Per germline, CDR1 MNHEY and CDR2 SMNVEV (reference sequence). CDR3 length: 14 amino acids. V lost 2 bases, J lost 4 bases, and 12 bases lay in between. CDR3 region: CASSLKGDRYEQYF. The CDR3 DNA reads as TGTGCCAGCAGTTTAAAGGGGGATAGGTACGAGCAGTACTTC.

V and J are TRBV12-2 and TRBJ2-2; the table's TRBD1 call for D was not verified on the DNA. TRBV12-2 is a pseudogene segment. This CDR3 spans 17 amino acids. CDR3 sequence: CASRLDHRQGRAGELFF. The CDR3 nucleotides are TGTGCAAGTCGCTTAGATCACCGACAGGGAAGAGCCGGGGAGCTGTTTTTT.

This chain joins TRBV27 and TRBJ1-4; tentatively, D is TRBD1 (6 bases). Trimming cost V 2 bases and J 2 bases, with 9 bases left between them. The germline V gene has CDR1 MNHEY and CDR2 SMNVEV (reference sequence). The CDR3 runs 15 residues. For the CDR3, the DNA is TGTGCCAGCAGTTTACAGGGGACGACTAATGAAAAACTGTTTTTT. This gives the protein CASSLQGTTNEKLFF.

The V and J genes are TRBV9 and TRBJ2-5, with a weak D call TRBD2 (6 bases). This CDR3 comprises 15 residues. Trimming removed 4 bases from V and 2 bases from J, with 15 bases in between. Germline lookup yields CDR1 SGDLS and CDR2 YYNGEE. In DNA, the CDR3 is TGTGCCAGCAGCCCCGGAGGGCCACGGCAAGAGACCCAGTACTTC. This gives the protein CASSPGGPRQETQYF.

The chain recombines TRBV5-4 with TRBJ2-2; 8 bases are shared with TRBD2. V was clipped by 0 bases and J by 3 bases; unmatched bases: 4. The CDR3 covers 16 residues. Germline loops: CDR1 SGHNT, CDR2 YYREEE (reference sequence). CDR3 nucleotides: TGTGCCAGCAGCTTGGGCACTAGCGGTTACACCGGGGAGCTGTTTTTT. Amino acids: CASSLGTSGYTGELFF. Together with reference TRBV5-4 and TRBJ2-2, the CDR3 gives the full variable domain: ETGVTQSPTHLIKTRGQQVTLRCSSQSGHNTVSWYQQALGQGPQFIFQYYREEENGRGNFPPRFSGLQFPNYSSELNVNALELDDSALYLCASSLGTSGYTGELFFGEGSRLTVL.